In this sample, the clone carrying this T cell receptor beta chain turned up once. Its antigen is as yet unknown. The study drew all its donors from Caucasian adults living in Nashville, Tennessee. The data originate from a study of shared clonotypes between healthy human individuals. V lost 4 bases, J lost 4 bases, and 10 bases stayed unmatched. Germline V gene sequence: CDR1 SGDLS, CDR2 YYNGEE. The CDR3 consists of 16 residues. Findings and limits, study-wide: Represented diversity, genetic and exposure-history alike, was limited by few donors. Inspection by rarefaction showed sorted-subset sequencing to be incomplete despite large depth. Read depth was anticipated to influence clonotype sharing among donors.

TCRdb's copy holds only in-frame clones and misses some; the assay was immunoSEQ multiplex PCR. Seen here are about 2.4 million clones, over 85% observed once, and the top ten hold 0.36%. The source is a man in his late teens or twenties in good health. Some clones in this sample may be carry-over from other donors' samples. Sequenced input: naive CD4+ T cells from PBMCs. The subset is: CD45RA+ positively selected. The rearrangement links TRBV9 to TRBJ2-2; 7 bases agree with TRBD1. In DNA, the CDR3 is TGTGCCAGCAGCCCTATGGGACAGCCTAGCACCGGGGAGCTGTTTTTT. As protein: CASSPMGQPSTGELFF.